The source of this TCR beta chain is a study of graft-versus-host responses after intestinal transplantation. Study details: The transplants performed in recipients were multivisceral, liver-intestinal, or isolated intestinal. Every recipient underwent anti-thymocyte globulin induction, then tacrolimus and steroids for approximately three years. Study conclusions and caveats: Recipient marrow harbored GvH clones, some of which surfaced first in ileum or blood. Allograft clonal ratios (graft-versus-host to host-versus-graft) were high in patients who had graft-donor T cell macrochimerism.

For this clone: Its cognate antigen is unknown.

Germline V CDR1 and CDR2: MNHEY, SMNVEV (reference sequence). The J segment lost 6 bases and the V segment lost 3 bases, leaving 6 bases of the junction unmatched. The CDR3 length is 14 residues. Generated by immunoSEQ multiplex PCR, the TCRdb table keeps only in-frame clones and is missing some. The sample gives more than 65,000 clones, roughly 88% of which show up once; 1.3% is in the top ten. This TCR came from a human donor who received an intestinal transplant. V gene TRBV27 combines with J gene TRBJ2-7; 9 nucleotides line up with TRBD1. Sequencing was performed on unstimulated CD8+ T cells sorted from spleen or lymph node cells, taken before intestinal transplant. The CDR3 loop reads CASSFGQGIGEQYF. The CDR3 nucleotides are TGTGCCAGCAGTTTTGGACAGGGGATAGGCGAGCAGTACTTC.